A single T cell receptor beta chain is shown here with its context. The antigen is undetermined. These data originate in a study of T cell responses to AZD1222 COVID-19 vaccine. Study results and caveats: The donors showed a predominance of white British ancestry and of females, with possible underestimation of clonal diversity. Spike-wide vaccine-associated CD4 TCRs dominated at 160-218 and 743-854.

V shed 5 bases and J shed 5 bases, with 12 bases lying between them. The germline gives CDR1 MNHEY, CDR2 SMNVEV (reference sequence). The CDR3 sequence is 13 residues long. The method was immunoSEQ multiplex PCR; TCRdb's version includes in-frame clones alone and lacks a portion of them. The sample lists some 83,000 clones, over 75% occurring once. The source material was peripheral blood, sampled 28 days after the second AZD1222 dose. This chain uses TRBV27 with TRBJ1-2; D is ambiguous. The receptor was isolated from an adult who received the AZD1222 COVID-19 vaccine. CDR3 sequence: CASSLWPSYGYTF. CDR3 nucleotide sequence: TGTGCCAGCAGTCTCTGGCCATCTTATGGCTACACCTTC.